A single sample gave rise to the 4 T cell receptor beta chains below, sequenced in a study of T cells in Graves' hyperthyroidism and ophthalmopathy (dated by TCRdb to about 2019). The library was prepared using multiplex PCR. TCRdb lists the instrument as Illumina HiSeq 2000. Amplification of TCR beta CDR3 regions was carried out from RNA transcripts. For the first round of RT-PCR on the TCR CDR3, the HTBI primer set was used together with the Qiagen OneStep RT-PCR kit. The raw public reads went through TCRdb reprocessing: fastp at Q25, MiXCR clone calling, in-frame beta chains kept. Every distinct CDR3 protein forms one entry, paired with its most common genes and DNA. Across this sample there are about 620,000 distinct CDR3 sequences, with about a sixth seen only once. The ten most abundant clones make up 3.5% to 4% of the sample. Sequencing was done on a sample of blood. The receptors here all came from a woman aged 25-40 years with Graves' hyperthyroidism.

In its sample, this clonotype was seen a few times. V gene TRBV29-1 combines with J gene TRBJ2-3; perhaps TRBD2 as D (6 bases). Germline V gene lookup returns CDR1 SQVTM and CDR2 ANQGSEA. The CDR3 length is 16 residues. Trimming stripped 0 bases from V and 4 bases from J, with 17 bases between. The CDR3 DNA sequence: TGCAGCGTTGAAGATACGGACGGAGGGGTGGCAGATACGCAGTATTTT. Its protein is CSVEDTDGGVADTQYF.

This clonotype was found a few times. This chain uses TRBV6-5 with TRBJ1-2; D gene uncertain. V lost 0 bases and J lost 2, with 16 bases in between. Germline CDR1 is MNHEY and CDR2 is SVGAGI. This CDR3 comprises 17 residues. The CDR3 loop is CASSYSIADTENYGYTF. CDR3 nucleotides: TGTGCCAGCAGTTACTCGATCGCAGACACAGAGAACTATGGCTACACCTTC.

This clonotype was counted ten times or more. The chain combines TRBV5-6 with TRBJ1-1; TRBD1 is a possible D gene (6 bases). The CDR3 loop spans 14 amino acids. V shed 4 bases and J shed 11 bases, with 21 bases lying between them. The germline V gene has CDR1 SGHDT and CDR2 YYEEEE. The CDR3 nucleotides read TGTGCCAGCAGCATCCCAGGACAGTTCCAGTTGGCTTTCTTT. Amino acids: CASSIPGQFQLAFF.

The chain is built from TRBV27 and TRBJ1-1; D is unclear. This CDR3 comprises 13 residues. The V gene's germline CDR1 is MNHEY and CDR2 SMNVEV (reference sequence). V shed 3 bases and J shed 5 bases, with 10 bases lying between them. This CDR3 is CASSFPGRTEAFF. In DNA form, the CDR3 reads TGTGCCAGCAGTTTCCCCGGTAGGACTGAAGCTTTCTTT.